Listed here are 17 T cell receptor beta chains from one sample, sequenced in a study of T cells expressing NK-cell markers. TCRdb reprocessed the 5' RACE reads, with one entry per CDR3 protein and no DNA. The sample has some 120,000 distinct CDR3 sequences, and its top ten clones hold under 20%. Sequenced material: blood T cells: a sorted CD56 or NKG2C T cell subset, CD4+ or CD8+ T cells, or bulk PBMC T cells (not recorded which). These receptors were obtained from a woman aged 18 to 75 in good health.

The CDR3 is CASSQDERSSYEQYF. This chain connects TRBV4-3 to TRBJ2-7. CDR1 and CDR2 (germline): LGHNA, YSLEER. The CDR3 runs 15 residues.

The chain carries TRBV6-2 or TRBV6-3 and TRBJ2-3; TCRdb's D call, TRBD1, is unchecked because there is no DNA. This CDR3 is 14 amino acids long. Germline V gene lookup returns CDR1 MNHEY and CDR2 SVGEGT. CDR3 residues: CASSSSQEADTQYF.

The chain is built from TRBV4-3 and TRBJ2-7. CDR1 and CDR2 from the germline V gene are LGHNA and YSLEER. This CDR3 region has 13 residues. The chain's CDR3 is CASSQEPPYEQYF.

The chain joins TRBV7-9 to TRBJ2-1; TCRdb designates TRBD1, a call that cannot be tested without DNA. CDR3 length: 17 amino acids. Germline V gene sequence: CDR1 SEHNR, CDR2 FQNEAQ (reference sequence). The CDR3 here is CASSAPEAGGPYNEQFF.

The CDR3 protein is CASSYTGANTEAFF. The chain links TRBV6-5 to TRBJ1-1; with no DNA, the TCRdb D assignment of TRBD1 cannot be verified. The CDR3 consists of 14 residues. Germline CDR1 MNHEY, CDR2 SVGAGI.

The chain recombines TRBV4-1 with TRBJ1-2. Germline CDR1 reads MGHRA; CDR2 reads YSYEKL. This CDR3 is 11 amino acids long. The CDR3 sequence is CASSQWNRYTF.

V gene TRBV28 combines with J gene TRBJ2-1. The CDR3 is 14 amino acids. The germline CDR1 and CDR2 sequences are MDHEN and SYDVKM. The CDR3 sequence is CASSLAGPYNEQFF.

The chain combines TRBV7-9 with TRBJ1-2; TCRdb's D call of TRBD1 is untestable without DNA. From germline, CDR1 is SEHNR and CDR2 FQNEAQ (reference sequence). The CDR3 extends over 11 amino acids. CDR3 sequence reads: CAQGDNYGYTF. Combining the CDR3 with reference TRBV7-9 and TRBJ1-2 gives the whole variable domain DTGVSQNPRHKITKRGQNVTFRCDPISEHNRLYWYRQTLGQGPEFLTYFQNEAQLEKSRLLSDRFSAERPKGSFSTLEIQRTEQGDSAMYLCAQGDNYGYTFGSGTRLTVV.

The CDR3: CASNPTGTSGSDFF. V usage is TRBV28 and J usage is TRBJ2-1; TCRdb's D gene call, TRBD2, goes unchecked for lack of DNA. Germline V gene sequence: CDR1 MDHEN, CDR2 SYDVKM. This CDR3 is 14 amino acids long.

The chain is built from TRBV6-5 and TRBJ2-5; TCRdb gives TRBD1 as the D gene, but with no DNA this cannot be confirmed. The CDR3 contains 17 residues. Germline V gene data show CDR1 as MNHEY and CDR2 as SVGAGI. The CDR3 is CASSYEVGGQKQETQYF.

This rearrangement joins TRBV6-2 or TRBV6-3 to TRBJ1-4; absent DNA, TCRdb's TRBD1 call cannot be checked. CDR1 MNHEY and CDR2 SVGEGT come from the germline V gene. The CDR3 covers 18 residues. CDR3 region: CASSPDRTWSATNEKLFF.

The rearrangement joins TRBV6-1 to TRBJ1-1; TCRdb names TRBD1, which stays unverified in the absence of DNA. Germline V CDR1 and CDR2: MNHNS, SASEGT. This CDR3 region has 15 residues. CDR3 in amino acids: CASSGTGAMNTEAFF.

The rearrangement joins TRBV4-3 to TRBJ2-1; checking the TCRdb D call of TRBD1 is not possible without DNA. The length of the CDR3 is 16 residues. Per germline, CDR1 LGHNA and CDR2 YSLEER. CDR3 in amino acids: CASSQEWGGDYNEQFF.

This sequence joins TRBV28 and TRBJ2-1; TCRdb indicates TRBD2, and absent DNA this call remains unverified. Germline values: CDR1 MDHEN, CDR2 SYDVKM. CDR3 size: 15 residues. The CDR3 sequence: CASSWSGPPGNEQFF.

J is TRBJ1-1 and V is TRBV7-2; TCRdb outputs TRBD1, but without DNA this stays unchecked. The CDR3 length is 15 residues. Germline-derived CDR1 and CDR2 are SGHTA and FQGNSA. CDR3 residues: CASSPPGGANTEAFF.

V gene TRBV6-5 combines with J gene TRBJ2-1; as DNA is missing, the TRBD2 call by TCRdb cannot be tested. There are 19 residues in the CDR3. CDR1 is MNHEY, CDR2 SVGAGI, per germline. CDR3 residues: CASSYGPLPYGGINNEQFF.

V and J are TRBV5-5 and TRBJ1-1. From germline, CDR1 is SGHKS and CDR2 YYEKEE (reference sequence). The CDR3 length is 12 residues. The CDR3 loop reads CASVWGNTEAFF.